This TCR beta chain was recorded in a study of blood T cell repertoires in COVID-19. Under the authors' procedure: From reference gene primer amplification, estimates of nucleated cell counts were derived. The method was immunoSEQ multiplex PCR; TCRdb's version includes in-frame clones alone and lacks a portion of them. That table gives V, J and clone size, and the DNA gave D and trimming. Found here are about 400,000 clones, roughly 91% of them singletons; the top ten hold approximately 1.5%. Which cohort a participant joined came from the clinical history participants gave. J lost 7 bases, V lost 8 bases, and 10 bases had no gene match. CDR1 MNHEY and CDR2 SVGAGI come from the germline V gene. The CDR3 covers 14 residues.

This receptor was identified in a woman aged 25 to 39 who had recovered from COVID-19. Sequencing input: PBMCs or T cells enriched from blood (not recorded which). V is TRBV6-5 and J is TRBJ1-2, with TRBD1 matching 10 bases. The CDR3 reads CASSTGTGAFGYTF. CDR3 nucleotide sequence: TGTGCCAGCTCCACCGGGACAGGGGCCTTTGGCTACACCTTC.